A single sample is the source of the 10 T cell receptor beta chains below, sequenced in a study of spatial heterogeneity in lung cancer. Time point in this sample: sample taken at primary tumor resection. TCRdb ran MiXCR on the 5' RACE reads and lists one entry per CDR3 protein. This repertoire shows more than 35,000 distinct CDR3 sequences, approximately 5.2% found once; its top ten account for 25%. The sample in question was PBMCs, obtained at surgery. These TCRs come from a female donor with early-stage non-small cell lung cancer.

This clonotype was picked up many times. This sequence joins TRBV5-1 and TRBJ1-2, with D uncertain. CDR3 size: 13 residues. CDR1 is SGHRS and CDR2 is YFSETQ in the germline V gene. The V and J ends lost 0 bases and 3 bases respectively, with 6 bases between them. CDR3 protein: CASSLAGDYGYTF. CDR3 nucleotides: TGCGCCAGCAGCTTGGCTGGGGACTATGGCTACACCTTC.

The CDR3 spells CSVVDGQETQYF. DNA of the CDR3: TGCAGCGTTGTCGACGGCCAAGAGACCCAGTACTTC. The chain carries TRBV29-1 and TRBJ2-5; D is unclear. This CDR3 has 12 residues. Germline CDR1 SQVTM, CDR2 ANQGSEA. The V gene lost 4 bases and the J gene lost 1 base, with 7 bases spanning the gap.

This clonotype came up many times. The chain joins TRBV5-1 to TRBJ2-3; D gene ambiguous. The V gene's germline CDR1 is SGHRS and CDR2 YFSETQ. V lost 1 base and J 0 bases, leaving 6 bases between the germline ends. The CDR3 runs 14 residues. CDR3 sequence reads: CASSLRSSTDTQYF. The CDR3, as DNA: TGCGCCAGCAGCTTGAGGTCTAGCACAGATACGCAGTATTTT.

This sequence joins TRBV18 and TRBJ2-3; 11 bases align to TRBD2. The CDR3 has 16 amino acids. Germline CDR1 KGHSH, CDR2 LQKENI. J was trimmed by 3 bases and V by 2 bases; bases with no gene match: 4. The CDR3 region has the DNA TGTGCCAGCTCACCATGGGGACTAGCGGAGACAGATACGCAGTATTTT. Residues: CASSPWGLAETDTQYF.

This chain joins TRBV11-2 and TRBJ1-2; maybe TRBD1 (6 bases). The CDR3 runs to 15 residues. V gave up 1 base and J gave up 6 bases, with 15 bases separating them. CDR1 SGHAT and CDR2 FQNNGV come from the germline V gene. The CDR3 DNA reads TGTGCCAGCAGCTTAGCGGGGTCAGGGGAAGATGGCTACACCTTC. Residues: CASSLAGSGEDGYTF. Full variable domain (missing parts from reference TRBV11-2 and TRBJ1-2): EAGVAQSPRYKIIEKRQSVAFWCNPISGHATLYWYQQILGQGPKLLIQFQNNGVVDDSQLPKDRFSAERLKGVDSTLKIQPAKLEDSAVYLCASSLAGSGEDGYTFGSGTRLTVV.

This clonotype was counted only a few times. This chain joins TRBV6-2 or TRBV6-3 and TRBJ2-1, with no clear D. The CDR3 has 15 residues. The germline V and J ends were trimmed by 5 bases and 4 bases, with 15 bases remaining between them. Germline V CDR1 and CDR2: MNHEY, SVGEGT. The CDR3 here is CASSAPADHYNEQFF. The DNA for the CDR3 is TGTGCCAGCAGTGCTCCCGCAGATCATTACAATGAGCAGTTCTTC.

The table lists this clonotype with many counts. V usage is TRBV10-1 and J usage is TRBJ2-2; 7 bases line up with TRBD1. Losses at the gene ends were 2 bases for V and 7 bases for J; bases not matched to a gene: 4. The CDR3 contains 14 residues. In germline, CDR1 is WNHNN, CDR2 SYGVQD (reference sequence). Here the CDR3 DNA reads TGCGCCAGCAGTGAGGCAGGGGGTGACGGGGAGCTGTTTTTT. It is translated as CASSEAGGDGELFF.

The rearrangement uses TRBV7-9 and TRBJ2-1; TRBD2 agrees at 8 bases. CDR1 SEHNR and CDR2 FQNEAQ come from the germline V gene (reference sequence). This CDR3 has 15 amino acids. V trimming: 6 bases; J trimming: 2 bases; junction bases outside the gene matches: 6. The CDR3 spells CASRRGVTPYNEQFF. DNA for the CDR3: TGTGCCAGCAGGCGGGGGGTCACGCCCTACAATGAGCAGTTCTTC.

This clonotype was found a few times. The J gene is TRBJ1-1, the V gene TRBV11-2; TRBD1 might be the D (6 bases). Germline loops: CDR1 SGHAT, CDR2 FQNNGV. The CDR3 consists of 13 residues. Trimming removed 6 bases at V and 5 bases at J, with 13 bases between. The CDR3 region is CASRRGRGTEAFF. The CDR3 bases are TGTGCCAGCAGGCGGGGGCGCGGGACTGAAGCTTTCTTT.

The chain couples TRBV12-3 or TRBV12-4 to TRBJ1-3, with TRBD1 as a possible D gene (5 bases). The CDR3 is 16 amino acids. V lost 6 bases and J lost 0, with 15 bases in between. The CDR3 DNA follows: TGTGCCAGCAGGCACGCGGGACGAAGCTCTGGAAACACCATATATTTT. The encoded protein is CASRHAGRSSGNTIYF.